These T cell receptor beta chains were read from a single sample in a study of CD8+ T cells in alopecia areata. Clones were read by immunoSEQ multiplex PCR, and TCRdb kept only the in-frame ones, dropping some. This table holds around 69,000 clones, approximately 64% found once. This material consisted of CD8+ T cells sorted from blood, taken at week 0. The receptors were gathered from a human donor with alopecia areata. The CDR3 runs from the conserved cysteine through the conserved F or W. The D gene is left open where the match is weak. The size entry is marked missing in some rows and otherwise reads once, few, many or a size class.

J	size	D	V	DNA	CDR3
TRBJ2-3	once	TRBD2	TRBV28	TGTGCCAGCAGTTTATGGCGGGAGGTCGTGGCAGATACGCAGTATTTT	CASSLWREVVADTQYF
TRBJ2-1	.	.	TRBV9	TGTGCCAGCAGCCTTACCTCGCTAGAAGAGCAGTTCTTC	CASSLTSLEEQFF
TRBJ2-7	few	.	TRBV29-1	TGCAGCGTTGTACAACAGGAGCTCTCCTACGAGCAGTACTTC	CSVVQQELSYEQYF
TRBJ2-7	.	TRBD1	TRBV25-1	TGTGCCAGCAGTGAATATCCGACAGGGTTAGGCGAGCAGTACTTC	CASSEYPTGLGEQYF
TRBJ2-1	.	TRBD1	TRBV7-9	TGTGCCAGCAGCTCACAGGGGGAGGAGCAGTTCTTC	CASSSQGEEQFF
TRBJ1-1	.	.	TRBV2	TGTGCCAGCAGCGCCATTTGGGGGGGTGGCACTGAAGCTTTCTTT	CASSAIWGGGTEAFF
TRBJ2-3	.	TRBD2	TRBV30	TGTGCCTGGACGATGCCCGGGAGGGCCACCGACATGGTCACAGATACGCAGTATTTT	CAWTMPGRATDMVTDTQYF
TRBJ2-7	few	TRBD2	TRBV30	TGTGCCTGGAGTTCCTCCGGGACTAGCGGGAGGGGGTCCTACGAGCAGTACTTC	CAWSSSGTSGRGSYEQYF
TRBJ2-7	.	.	TRBV27	TGTGCCAGCAGTCCCGGCTATAGGGTTTCCGAGCAGTACTTC	CASSPGYRVSEQYF
TRBJ2-3	.	.	TRBV28	TGTGCCAGCAGCTTACCCCCAAGGAAAGGAACAGATACGCAGTATTTT	CASSLPPRKGTDTQYF
TRBJ2-7	once	TRBD2	TRBV4-3	TGCGCCAGCAGCCAAGGTGTAGCGGGAGGCTCCTACGAGCAGTACTTC	CASSQGVAGGSYEQYF
TRBJ1-1	few	.	TRBV7-9	TGTGCCAGCAGCTCATATGGGACTGAAGCTTTCTTT	CASSSYGTEAFF
TRBJ2-3	.	TRBD1	TRBV29-1	TGCAGCGTTGAAGATCGGCAGGGCAGGGGGAAAATCACAGATACGCAGTATTTT	CSVEDRQGRGKITDTQYF
TRBJ1-2	once	.	TRBV30	TGTGCCTGGACCGTTAGGGACGTGTTGTATAACTATGGCTACACCTTC	CAWTVRDVLYNYGYTF
TRBJ2-7	once	TRBD2	TRBV27	TGTGCCAGCAGACTAGCGGGAGGGCCAAACGAGCAGTACTTC	CASRLAGGPNEQYF
TRBJ1-4	.	.	TRBV7-9	TGTGCCAGCAGCTTAGCTGTGCAGGAGGAGGAAAAACTGTTTTTT	CASSLAVQEEEKLFF
TRBJ2-1	.	TRBD1	TRBV30	TGTGCCTGGAGTCCGGGACAGGGGGACGATGAGCAGTTCTTC	CAWSPGQGDDEQFF
TRBJ2-1	.	.	TRBV4-1	TGCGCCAGCAGCCAAGTGTTTTCCCCCTCATACAATGAGCAGTTCTTC	CASSQVFSPSYNEQFF
TRBJ2-5	.	.	TRBV7-2	TGTGCCAGCAGCCGACTTAGTGGGGACGAGACCCAGTACTTC	CASSRLSGDETQYF
TRBJ1-1	few	.	TRBV15	TGTGCCAGCACTCCTCAGGGGCAGACTGAAGCTTTCTTT	CASTPQGQTEAFF
TRBJ2-1	.	TRBD2	TRBV4-1	TGCGCCAGCAGCCGGGGACTACCTCCCAATGAGCAGTTCTTC	CASSRGLPPNEQFF
TRBJ2-2	.	.	TRBV5-1	TGCGCCAGCAGAGGCCAAGATCTTGAGGAGCTGTTTTTT	CASRGQDLEELFF
TRBJ2-1	.	TRBD2	TRBV4-2	TGTGCCAGCAGCCAAGGTCTAGCGGGGGGGGATGAGCAGTTCTTC	CASSQGLAGGDEQFF
TRBJ2-7	.	.	TRBV29-1	TGCAGCGCCGGGGGCGGGGGTCAACTCGAGCAGTACTTC	CSAGGGGQLEQYF
TRBJ2-2	few	.	TRBV27	TGTGCCAGCAGTATCTCCGGGACCCTCTCCCCCGGGGAGCTGTTTTTT	CASSISGTLSPGELFF
TRBJ1-2	.	TRBD1	TRBV23-1	TGCGCCAGCAGTCACCCATGGGGACAGGGGGCTCCCCTAAACTATGGCTACACCTTC	CASSHPWGQGAPLNYGYTF
TRBJ2-7	.	TRBD2	TRBV29-1	TGCAGCGTTGATATCGGGACTAGCGGATCCTACGAGCAGTACTTC	CSVDIGTSGSYEQYF
TRBJ2-1	.	TRBD2	TRBV14	TGTGCCAGCAGCCAAGAGCCTAGCGGGAGGCACAATGAGCAGTTCTTC	CASSQEPSGRHNEQFF
TRBJ1-2	.	TRBD1	TRBV27	TGTGCCAGCAGACAGGGGGGCTCGTATGGCTACACCTTC	CASRQGGSYGYTF